Sequencing of this TCR beta chain was carried out in a study of cytomegalovirus exposure and HLA in healthy donors. This clone was seen a single time. The PCR ran on 60 Vbeta and 13 Jbeta primers. Produced via immunoSEQ multiplex PCR; TCRdb's table is partial and in-frame only. The sample has about 97,000 clones, 75% seen once. The V end was cut by 2 bases, the J end by 6 bases, with 12 bases between. This CDR3 has 13 amino acids. The germline CDR1 and CDR2 sequences are SGHDT and YYEEEE. The sequencing input was PBMCs. V usage is TRBV5-6 and J usage is TRBJ2-7; TRBD2 might be the D (6 bases). The TCR sequence derives from a man between 50 and 59 years old in good health and CMV-seronegative. CDR3 protein: CASSFRRRGEQYF. The CDR3, as DNA: TGTGCCAGCAGCTTCCGCAGGAGGGGCGAGCAGTACTTC.